The rows below give T cell receptor beta chains drawn from one sample of a study of blood T cell repertoires in COVID-19. TCRdb's table, derived via immunoSEQ multiplex PCR, lists solely in-frame clones and lacks some. The table has around 220,000 clones, more than 65% seen once. The sequenced sample was peripheral blood. These receptors all stem from a woman aged 40-49 years with active or convalescent COVID-19. CDR3s include the opening cysteine and the closing phenylalanine or tryptophan. D genes are given only for firm matches. Some rows mark clone size as missing; the rest say once, few, many or name a class of expanded clone.

TRBV5-1	TRBJ2-6	TRBD1	.	TGCGCCAGCAGCTCCGGGACAGGGACTGGGGCCAACGTCCTGACTTTC	CASSSGTGTGANVLTF
TRBV7-6	TRBJ2-1	TRBD2	.	TGTGCCAGCAGCCCCGGGACTAGTACTTACAATGAGCAGTTCTTC	CASSPGTSTYNEQFF
TRBV7-9	TRBJ1-1	TRBD1	.	TGTGCCAGCAGCACCCCCGGGACAGGGGAAACTGAAGCTTTCTTT	CASSTPGTGETEAFF
TRBV19	TRBJ2-4	TRBD1	few	TGTGCCAGTAGTTTTTATCCCGGGACAGGGGAAAACATTCAGTACTTC	CASSFYPGTGENIQYF
TRBV27	TRBJ1-6	TRBD1	.	TGTGCCAGCAGGAGGGGACAGGGGGATAATTCACCCCTCCACTTT	CASRRGQGDNSPLHF
TRBV12-3/TRBV12-4	TRBJ2-2	.	.	TGTGCCAGCAGTTTAGTCGCCGGGGAGCTGTTTTTT	CASSLVAGELFF
TRBV27	TRBJ1-2	TRBD1	.	TGTGCCAGCAGTGGGATTGGACAGGGGCGTTTTGGCTACACCTTC	CASSGIGQGRFGYTF
TRBV5-4	TRBJ2-2	.	.	TGTGCCAGCAGCTTCACAGCGGCGAACACCGGGGAGCTGTTTTTT	CASSFTAANTGELFF
TRBV6-5	TRBJ1-1	.	.	TGTGCCAGCAGTTGGAGGGGTCGGAACACTGAAGCTTTCTTT	CASSWRGRNTEAFF
TRBV6-5	TRBJ2-1	.	.	TGTGCCAGTCGGGGGGGGACAGGGCAATATGAGCAGTTCTTC	CASRGGTGQYEQFF
TRBV21-1	TRBJ1-1	.	.	TGTGCCAGCAGCTATTACACGAGGGCCTTGAACACTGAAGCTTTCTTT	CASSYYTRALNTEAFF
TRBV3-1/TRBV3-2	TRBJ2-5	.	.	TGTGCCAGCAGCCAAGCGTGGCAGACCCAGTACTTC	CASSQAWQTQYF
TRBV10-3	TRBJ1-5	.	.	TGTGCCATCAGTGAGTCTAATCGGGGGGCTGGGAGGAGGCCCCAGCATTTT	CAISESNRGAGRRPQHF
TRBV19	TRBJ1-1	.	.	TGTGCCAGTACTCAGGGTGGCATACCGTTGAGAGCTTTCTTT	CASTQGGIPLRAFF
TRBV30	TRBJ2-1	TRBD1	.	TGTGCCTGGAGTGGAGACAGGGGTAATGAGCAGTTCTTC	CAWSGDRGNEQFF
TRBV5-1	TRBJ2-7	TRBD1	.	TGCGCCAGCCGTGTCTCTTCAGGGGGCTTATACGAGCAGTACTTC	CASRVSSGGLYEQYF
TRBV6-5	TRBJ1-2	.	.	TGTGCCAGCCTTGATGATGCCGGCGGGGACGGAGACTACACCTTC	CASLDDAGGDGDYTF
TRBV4-1	TRBJ2-3	TRBD2	once	TGCGCCAGCAGCCAAGTGACTAGCGGGGGGGCCACAGATACGCAGTATTTT	CASSQVTSGGATDTQYF
TRBV25-1	TRBJ1-6	TRBD1	.	TGTGCCAGCAGCTGGGACAGGGATAATTCACCCCTCCACTTT	CASSWDRDNSPLHF
TRBV11-1	TRBJ2-1	.	.	TGTGCCAGCAGCTCGGATCGGGGGGCTGAGCAGTTCTTC	CASSSDRGAEQFF
TRBV2	TRBJ2-1	.	once	TGTGCCAGCAGTGATGGGACACTCCCCAGCAGGTTCTTC	CASSDGTLPSRFF
TRBV11-1	TRBJ1-2	.	.	TGTGCCAGCAGCCGCGTCAGGACTAACTATGGCTACACCTTC	CASSRVRTNYGYTF
TRBV5-5	TRBJ2-1	TRBD1	.	TGTGCCAGCCGTTACCTACCCCGGGACAGAGATGAGCAGTTCTTC	CASRYLPRDRDEQFF
TRBV5-4	TRBJ1-5	.	.	TGTGCCAGCAGCCGGGACAACAACCCGCAGCAGCCCCAGCATTTT	CASSRDNNPQQPQHF
TRBV18	TRBJ2-1	TRBD1	.	TGTGCCAGCTCGCCCGGACAGGGGGCCTTCCCTGAGCAGTTCTTC	CASSPGQGAFPEQFF
TRBV6-6	TRBJ1-2	.	.	TGTGCCAGCAGTCCCGAGAGGGAGGGCTACACCTTC	CASSPEREGYTF
TRBV5-1	TRBJ2-1	TRBD1	.	TGCGCCAGCACCGACAGGGGCGACTCCTACAATGAGCAGTTCTTC	CASTDRGDSYNEQFF
TRBV18	TRBJ1-5	TRBD1	.	TGTGCCAGCTCATCTGGGACAGGGATGAGCAATCAGCCCCAGCATTTT	CASSSGTGMSNQPQHF
TRBV5-1	TRBJ1-1	TRBD1	.	TGCGCCAGCAGCCAGGGACAGCTGAACACTGAAGCTTTCTTT	CASSQGQLNTEAFF